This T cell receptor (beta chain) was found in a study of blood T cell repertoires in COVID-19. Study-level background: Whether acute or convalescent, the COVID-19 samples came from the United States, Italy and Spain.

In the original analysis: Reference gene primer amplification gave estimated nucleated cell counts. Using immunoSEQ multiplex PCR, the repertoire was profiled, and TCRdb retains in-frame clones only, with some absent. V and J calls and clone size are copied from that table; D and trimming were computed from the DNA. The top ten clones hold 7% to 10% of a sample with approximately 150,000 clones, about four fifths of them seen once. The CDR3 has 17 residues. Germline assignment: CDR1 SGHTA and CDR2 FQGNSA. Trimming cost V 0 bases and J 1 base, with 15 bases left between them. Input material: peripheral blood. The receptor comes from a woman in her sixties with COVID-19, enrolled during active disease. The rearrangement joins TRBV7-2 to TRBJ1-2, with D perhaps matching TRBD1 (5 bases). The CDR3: CASSLAFGDSFNYGYTF. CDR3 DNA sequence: TGTGCCAGCAGCTTAGCTTTTGGAGACAGCTTTAACTATGGCTACACCTTC.